This T cell receptor beta chain was found in a study of response to subunit inactivated influenza vaccine. Study-level results: Authors suggested that a seasonal influenza vaccination recruits few new T cells each time.

TCRdb reanalysed the RT-PCR reads using MiXCR and keeps one entry per CDR3 protein. This table has around 470,000 distinct CDR3 sequences, around 7.9% appearing once. After removal of 5 bases from V and 9 bases from J, the junction contained 16 bases not matched to a gene. Germline V gene sequence: CDR1 DFQATT, CDR2 SNEGSKA (reference sequence). There are 14 residues in the CDR3. This clonotype was seen a few times. Its antigen is still unknown. The source material was PBMCs from blood, sampled approximately 25 months after vaccination. The origin of this receptor is a man between 50 and 70 years old who received an inactivated influenza vaccine. The chain carries TRBV20-1 and TRBJ2-7, with TRBD1 matching over 7 bases. This CDR3 reads CSAYYGQAPEGQYF. CDR3 DNA sequence: TGCAGTGCTTATTATGGACAGGCCCCTGAAGGGCAGTACTTC.